This T cell receptor (beta chain) was profiled in a study of beta chain features in type 1 diabetes (dated by TCRdb to 2017 to 2018). Regarding the research as a whole: Patients and healthy donors did not differ in mean age, gender distribution, total cell number or subset yield. Across all samples, almost 110 million sorted cells were examined, and cell number per subset correlated strongly with RNA yield. In the study, TCRB repertoires of sorted circulating CD4+ T cell subsets from recently diagnosed type 1 diabetes patients were compared with those of matched healthy donors. Regulatory and stem cell-like memory subsets were isolated from only 8 patients and roughly eight healthy donors, whereas naive and central memory subsets came from all 28 donors. The investigation overall reported the following: Type 1 diabetes patients showed a moderate but significant shortening of TCRB CDR3 length in all four CD4+ subsets. Because cDNA was sequenced instead of genomic DNA, highly expressing activated cells could be over-represented, though the groups showed no difference in activation or CD3 levels. Because small numbers of individuals were included in the HLA sub-analyses, any influence of HLA type on TCRB rearrangement was left unresolved. Fewer insertions and more nucleotide deletions at VDJ recombination sites were observed in patients with type 1 diabetes, implying thymic rearrangement abnormalities. Naive, central memory and regulatory TCRB repertoires appeared to be more alike among patients than among healthy donors. Shorter templates might have been favored by PCR, but patient and control samples were amplified and corrected together, so both groups would have been affected equally by any skew.

The entire amount of isolated RNA was reverse transcribed using the High Capacity cDNA Reverse Transcription Kit, so the sequenced TCRB transcripts were expressed ones. Naive, central memory and regulatory T cell samples underwent deep immunoSEQ sequencing, averaging about 3.5 million total reads per sample. After sorted cells were lysed in RLT buffer, RNA was extracted with DNase-treated RNeasy Micro or Mini kits, with the choice depending on cell number. Each cell subset was processed separately to prevent cross-contamination, with patient and healthy donor samples processed together. TCRB sequences were amplified from cDNA with the immunoSEQ multiplex PCR, producing 87-bp fragments spanning the CDR3 region. Sequencing of the amplicons was done on the Illumina HiSeq platform. The paper's data handling went like this. Synthetic template baselines were used to correct PCR bias computationally, reads within Hamming distance 2 were collapsed together, and singletons that could not be merged were discarded. Reads were aligned against IMGT to assign V, D and J genes, CDR3 length and insertions or deletions at six rearrangement sites. Within each subset, clonotype counts were normalized to sorted cell number, after which true diversity and Gini coefficients were computed with the tcR R package. Repertoire sharing was quantified using the overlap coefficient calculated on TCRB nucleotide sequences. As a proxy for the pre-selection repertoire, out-of-frame TCRB sequences from naive cells were analyzed. The clones in this table, taken by TCRdb from immuneACCESS, are in-frame only. Not every clone is retained; where verified, under half of the shortfall comes from an unresolved V gene, and the cause of the rest is unknown. V and J calls and clone size are copied from that table; D and trimming were computed from the DNA. Counted in this sample were hundreds of thousands of clones; roughly 12% of them appeared once. The ten largest account for approximately 0.022% of the sample.

This clone was detected a few times. This receptor's antigen is unknown. Per-base quality was not reported, and no clone a single base away is much larger than it. Each donor gave one peripheral blood draw, averaging approximately 0.12 L, which was collected into heparinised tubes. A BD FACSAria II and a panel including CD45RO, CCR7, CD25, CD127, CD95 and CD27 were used to sort naive, central memory, regulatory and stem cell-like memory CD4+ T cells. A purity above 95% was achieved for all sorted populations. PBMCs were separated immediately by Lymphoprep density gradient centrifugation and were stained directly, without being cultured. So that batch effects would be minimized, each experiment stained and sorted samples in pairs, pairing one healthy donor with one patient. The source material was naive CD4+ T cells from blood. The cell subset or site label corresponds to: true naive CD4+ T cells. The sequence came from a man between 18 and 29 years old with type 1 diabetes.

This receptor has the CDR3 CASSYSPAPNEKLFF. The DNA reads TGTGCCAGCAGTTACTCTCCAGCCCCTAATGAAAAACTGTTTTTT. Here the chain combines TRBV6-5 and TRBJ1-4, with no D gene named confidently. CDR1 is given as MNHEY and CDR2 as SVGAGI, both from the germline V gene. The CDR3 sequence holds 15 residues, the cysteine and phenylalanine included. Here the CDR3 DNA is all that survives: 45 bases in frame from base 1. The junction carries 8 bases between V and J, which are trimmed by 0 bases and 3 bases respectively.